This TCR beta chain stems from a study of molecular identifiers for immune sequencing clone quantification. There are many counts of this clonotype. Previously published methods and listed TCR primers were used for the bulk TCR libraries. In TCRdb, the PCR reads were re-called with MiXCR into one record per CDR3 protein. In the table there are 85,000 to 90,000 distinct CDR3 sequences, around 20% of which are singletons. This sequence originates from a human donor in good health. Some libraries in this study had Jurkat cell RNA spiked in. Sequenced: naive CD8+ T cells from blood, with Jurkat cell RNA spiked in. As to subset: FACS-sorted CD8+CD4-CCR7+CD45RA+ naive T cells.

CDR3 sequence (DNA): TGTGCCAGCAGTGGTCTCGACAGTTCCTACGAGCAGTACTTC. It codes for CASSGLDSSYEQYF. The chain carries TRBV2 and TRBJ2-7; possibly TRBD1 for D (5 bases). The V end was cut by 4 bases, the J end by 1 base, with 11 bases between. Germline CDR1 SNHLY, CDR2 FYNNEI. This CDR3 is built from 14 residues.